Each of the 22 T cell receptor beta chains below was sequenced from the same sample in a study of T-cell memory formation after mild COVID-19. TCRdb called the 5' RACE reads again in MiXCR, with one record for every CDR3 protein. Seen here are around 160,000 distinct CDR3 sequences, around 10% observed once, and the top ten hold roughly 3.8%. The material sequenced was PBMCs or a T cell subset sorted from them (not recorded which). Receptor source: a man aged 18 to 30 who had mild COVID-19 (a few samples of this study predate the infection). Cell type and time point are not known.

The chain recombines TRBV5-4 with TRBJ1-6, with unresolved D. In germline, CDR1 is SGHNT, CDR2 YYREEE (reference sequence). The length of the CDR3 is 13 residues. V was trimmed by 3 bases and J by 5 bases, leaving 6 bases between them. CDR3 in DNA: TGTGCCAGCAGCTCGAAGGATAATTCACCCCTCCACTTT. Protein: CASSSKDNSPLHF.

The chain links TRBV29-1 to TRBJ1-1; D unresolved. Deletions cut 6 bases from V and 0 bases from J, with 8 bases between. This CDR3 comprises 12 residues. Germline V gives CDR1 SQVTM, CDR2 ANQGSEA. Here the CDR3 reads CSVNSLNTEAFF. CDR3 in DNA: TGCAGCGTCAACAGCCTGAACACTGAAGCTTTCTTT.

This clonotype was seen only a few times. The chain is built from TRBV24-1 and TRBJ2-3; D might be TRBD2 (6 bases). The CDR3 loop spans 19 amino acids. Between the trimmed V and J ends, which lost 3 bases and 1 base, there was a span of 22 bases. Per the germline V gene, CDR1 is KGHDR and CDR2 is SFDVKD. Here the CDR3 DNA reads TGTGCCACCAGTGATGGGGGAGGTAGCGGAGGCTGGGGCACAGATACGCAGTATTTT. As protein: CATSDGGGSGGWGTDTQYF.

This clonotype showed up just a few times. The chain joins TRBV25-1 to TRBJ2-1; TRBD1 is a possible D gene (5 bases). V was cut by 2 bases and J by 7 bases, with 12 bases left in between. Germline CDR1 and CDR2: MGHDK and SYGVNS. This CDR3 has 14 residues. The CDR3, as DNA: TGTGCCAGCAGTGAAGGAGCAGGGAAGAATGAGCAGTTCTTC. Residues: CASSEGAGKNEQFF.

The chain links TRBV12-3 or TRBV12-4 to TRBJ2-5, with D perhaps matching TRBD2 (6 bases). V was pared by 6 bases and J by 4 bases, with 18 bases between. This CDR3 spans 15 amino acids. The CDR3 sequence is CASRSGPGGPETQYF. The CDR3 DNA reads TGTGCCAGCAGGAGCGGACCCGGAGGGCCAGAGACCCAGTACTTC.

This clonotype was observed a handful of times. CDR3 amino acids: CASRIQVTNYGYTF. The CDR3 DNA follows: TGCGCCAGCAGGATACAAGTAACTAACTATGGCTACACCTTC. V gene TRBV5-1 combines with J gene TRBJ1-2; D gene unclear. V shed 5 bases and J shed 0 bases, with 11 bases lying between them. The CDR3 covers 14 residues. Per the germline V gene, CDR1 is SGHRS and CDR2 is YFSETQ.

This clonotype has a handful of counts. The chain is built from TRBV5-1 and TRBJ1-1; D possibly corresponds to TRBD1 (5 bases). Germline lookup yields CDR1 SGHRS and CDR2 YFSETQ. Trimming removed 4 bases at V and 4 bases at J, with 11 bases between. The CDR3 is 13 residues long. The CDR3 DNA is TGCGCCAGCAGCGAGACAGTGGGCACTGAAGCTTTCTTT. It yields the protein CASSETVGTEAFF.

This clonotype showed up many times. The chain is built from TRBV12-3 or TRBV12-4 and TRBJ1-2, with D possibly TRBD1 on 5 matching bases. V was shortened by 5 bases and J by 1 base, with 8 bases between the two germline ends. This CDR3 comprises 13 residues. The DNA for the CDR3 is TGTGCCAGCAGTCGGGACGGTAACTATGGCTACACCTTC. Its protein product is CASSRDGNYGYTF.

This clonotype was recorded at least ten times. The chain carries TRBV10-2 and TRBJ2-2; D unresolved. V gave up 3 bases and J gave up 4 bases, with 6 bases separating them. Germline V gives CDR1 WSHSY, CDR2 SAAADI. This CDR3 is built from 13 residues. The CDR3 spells CASSDFGTGELFF. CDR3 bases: TGCGCCAGCAGTGATTTCGGCACCGGGGAGCTGTTTTTT.

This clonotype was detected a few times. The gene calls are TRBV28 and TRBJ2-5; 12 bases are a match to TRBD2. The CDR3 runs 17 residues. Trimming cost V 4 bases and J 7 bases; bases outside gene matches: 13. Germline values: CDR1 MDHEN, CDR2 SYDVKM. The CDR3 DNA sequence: TGTGCCAGCAGTTCCTCTAGCGGGGGGGCCCGGTTTACGACCCAGTACTTC. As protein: CASSSSSGGARFTTQYF.

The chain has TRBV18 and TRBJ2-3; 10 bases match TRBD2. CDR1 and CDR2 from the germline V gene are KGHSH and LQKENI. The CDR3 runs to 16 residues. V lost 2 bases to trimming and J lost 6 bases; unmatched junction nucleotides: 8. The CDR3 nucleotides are TGTGCCAGCTCACCAGCTAGCGGGGGAACCTGGGATACGCAGTATTTT. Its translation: CASSPASGGTWDTQYF.

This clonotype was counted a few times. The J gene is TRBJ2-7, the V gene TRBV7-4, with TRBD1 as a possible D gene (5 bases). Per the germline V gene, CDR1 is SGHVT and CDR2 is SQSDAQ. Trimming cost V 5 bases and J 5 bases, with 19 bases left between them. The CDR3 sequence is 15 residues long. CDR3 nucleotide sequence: TGTGCCAGCAGCGCCCAGGCCAGGGAACCCGACGAGCAGTACGTC. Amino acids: CASSAQAREPDEQYV.

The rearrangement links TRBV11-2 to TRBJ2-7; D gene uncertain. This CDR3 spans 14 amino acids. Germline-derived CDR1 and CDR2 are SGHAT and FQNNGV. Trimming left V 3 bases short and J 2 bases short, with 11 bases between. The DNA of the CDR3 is TGTGCCAGCAGCTTCCGACCGCCTGCCTACGAGCAGTACTTC. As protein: CASSFRPPAYEQYF. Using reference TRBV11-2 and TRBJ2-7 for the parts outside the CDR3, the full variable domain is EAGVAQSPRYKIIEKRQSVAFWCNPISGHATLYWYQQILGQGPKLLIQFQNNGVVDDSQLPKDRFSAERLKGVDSTLKIQPAKLEDSAVYLCASSFRPPAYEQYFGPGTRLTVT.

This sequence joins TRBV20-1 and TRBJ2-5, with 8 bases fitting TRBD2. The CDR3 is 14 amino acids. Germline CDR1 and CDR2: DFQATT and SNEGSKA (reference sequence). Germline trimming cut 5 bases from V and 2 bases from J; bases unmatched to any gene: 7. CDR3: CSASQSGGQETQYF. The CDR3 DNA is TGCAGTGCTTCCCAATCGGGGGGGCAAGAGACCCAGTACTTC.

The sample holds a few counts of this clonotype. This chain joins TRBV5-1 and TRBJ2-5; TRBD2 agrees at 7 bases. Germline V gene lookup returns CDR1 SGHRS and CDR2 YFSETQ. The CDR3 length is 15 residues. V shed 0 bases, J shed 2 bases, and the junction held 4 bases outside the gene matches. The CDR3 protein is CASSLEPAGQETQYF. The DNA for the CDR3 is TGCGCCAGCAGCTTGGAGCCAGCGGGGCAAGAGACCCAGTACTTC. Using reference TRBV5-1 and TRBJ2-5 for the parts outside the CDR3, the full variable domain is KAGVTQTPRYLIKTRGQQVTLSCSPISGHRSVSWYQQTPGQGLQFLFEYFSETQRNKGNFPGRFSGRQFSNSRSEMNVSTLELGDSALYLCASSLEPAGQETQYFGPGTRLLVL.

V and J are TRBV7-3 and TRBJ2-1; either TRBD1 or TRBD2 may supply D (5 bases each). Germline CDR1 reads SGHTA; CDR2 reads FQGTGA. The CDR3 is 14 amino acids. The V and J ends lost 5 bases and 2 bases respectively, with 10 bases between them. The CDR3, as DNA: TGTGCCAGCAGCCTCCGGGGCGCCTACAATGAGCAGTTCTTC. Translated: CASSLRGAYNEQFF.

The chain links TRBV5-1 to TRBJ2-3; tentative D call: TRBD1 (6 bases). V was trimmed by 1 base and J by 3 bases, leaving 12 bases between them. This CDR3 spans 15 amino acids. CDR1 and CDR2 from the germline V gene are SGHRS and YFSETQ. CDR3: CASSLTGQSTDTQYF. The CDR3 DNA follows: TGCGCCAGCAGCTTGACCGGACAGAGTACAGATACGCAGTATTTT.

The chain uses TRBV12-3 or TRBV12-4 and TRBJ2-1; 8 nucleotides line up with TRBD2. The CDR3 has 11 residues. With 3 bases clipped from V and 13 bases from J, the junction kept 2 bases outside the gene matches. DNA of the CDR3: TGTGCCAGCAGTTTCGGGGGGGTTCAGTTCTTC. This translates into CASSFGGVQFF.

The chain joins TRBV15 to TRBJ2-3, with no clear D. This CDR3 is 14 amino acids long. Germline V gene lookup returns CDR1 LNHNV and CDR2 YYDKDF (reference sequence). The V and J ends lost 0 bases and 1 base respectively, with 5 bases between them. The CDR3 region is CATSRDKGTDTQYF. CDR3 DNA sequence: TGTGCCACCAGCAGAGATAAGGGCACAGATACGCAGTATTTT.

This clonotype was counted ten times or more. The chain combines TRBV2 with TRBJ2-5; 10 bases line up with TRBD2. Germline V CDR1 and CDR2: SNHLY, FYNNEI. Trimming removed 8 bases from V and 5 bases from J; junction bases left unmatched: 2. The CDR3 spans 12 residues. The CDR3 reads CASSTSGETQYF. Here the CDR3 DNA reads TGTGCCAGCTCGACTAGCGGGGAGACCCAGTACTTC.

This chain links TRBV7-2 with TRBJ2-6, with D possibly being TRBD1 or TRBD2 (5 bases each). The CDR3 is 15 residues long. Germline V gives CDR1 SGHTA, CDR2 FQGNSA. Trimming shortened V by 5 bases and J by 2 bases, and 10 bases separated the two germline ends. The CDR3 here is CASSGRGAGANVLTF. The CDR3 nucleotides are TGTGCCAGCAGCGGCCGAGGGGCTGGGGCCAACGTCCTGACTTTC.

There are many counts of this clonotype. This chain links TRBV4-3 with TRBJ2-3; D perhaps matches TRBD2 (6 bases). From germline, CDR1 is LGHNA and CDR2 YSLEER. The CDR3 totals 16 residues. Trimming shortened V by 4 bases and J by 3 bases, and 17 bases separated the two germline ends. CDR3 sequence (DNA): TGCGCCAGCAGCCCGCATGGCGGACGGGGGACAGATACGCAGTATTTT. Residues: CASSPHGGRGTDTQYF.